This T cell receptor (beta chain) was identified during a study of blood T cell repertoires in COVID-19. CDR3 length: 13 amino acids. Germline V gene lookup returns CDR1 SQVTM and CDR2 ANQGSEA. V lost 6 bases to trimming and J lost 11 bases, with 23 bases between them. Profiling relied on immunoSEQ multiplex PCR, and the TCRdb table lists in-frame clones only, not all of them. Here the sample spans around 260,000 clones, 89% being singletons. This TCR was sampled from a woman in her thirties or forties who had recovered from COVID-19. This sequence joins TRBV29-1 and TRBJ2-7, with D possibly TRBD2 on 5 matching bases. What was sequenced was peripheral blood. The CDR3 loop is CSVAPGRENREYF. CDR3 DNA: TGCAGCGTCGCCCCGGGTCGGGAAAATCGTGAGTACTTC.